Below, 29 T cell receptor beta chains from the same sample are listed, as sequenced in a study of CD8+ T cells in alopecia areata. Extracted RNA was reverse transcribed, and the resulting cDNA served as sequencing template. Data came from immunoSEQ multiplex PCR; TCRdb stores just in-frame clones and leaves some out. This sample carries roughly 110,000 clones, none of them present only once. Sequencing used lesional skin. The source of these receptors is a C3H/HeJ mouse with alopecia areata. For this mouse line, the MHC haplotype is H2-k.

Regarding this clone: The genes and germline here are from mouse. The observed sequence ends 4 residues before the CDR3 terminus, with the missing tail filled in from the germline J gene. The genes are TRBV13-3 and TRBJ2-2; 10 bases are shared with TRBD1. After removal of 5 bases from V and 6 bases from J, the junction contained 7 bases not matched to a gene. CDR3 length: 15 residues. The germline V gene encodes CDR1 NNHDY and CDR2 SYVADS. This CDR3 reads CASRPGQGLPGQLYF. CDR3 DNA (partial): TGTGCCAGCAGGCCGGGACAGGGGCTTCCCGGG.

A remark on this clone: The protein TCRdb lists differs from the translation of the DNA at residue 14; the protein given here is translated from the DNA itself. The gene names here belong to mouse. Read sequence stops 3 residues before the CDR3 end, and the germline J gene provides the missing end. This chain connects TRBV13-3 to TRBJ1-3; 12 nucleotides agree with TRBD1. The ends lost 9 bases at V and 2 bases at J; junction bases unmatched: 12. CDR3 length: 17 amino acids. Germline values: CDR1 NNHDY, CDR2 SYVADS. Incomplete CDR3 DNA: TGTGCCACGAAACTGGGACAGGGGGCGCTGGCTGGAAATACG. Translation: CATKLGQGALAGNT. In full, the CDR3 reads CATKLGQGALAGNTLYF.

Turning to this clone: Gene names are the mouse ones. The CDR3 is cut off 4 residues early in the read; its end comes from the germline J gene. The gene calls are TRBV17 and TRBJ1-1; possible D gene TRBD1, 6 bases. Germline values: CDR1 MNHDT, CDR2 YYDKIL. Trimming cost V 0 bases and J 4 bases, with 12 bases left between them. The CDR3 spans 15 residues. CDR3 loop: CASSRDNRAGTEVFF. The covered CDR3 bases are TGTGCTAGCAGTAGAGATAACAGGGCGGGCACA.

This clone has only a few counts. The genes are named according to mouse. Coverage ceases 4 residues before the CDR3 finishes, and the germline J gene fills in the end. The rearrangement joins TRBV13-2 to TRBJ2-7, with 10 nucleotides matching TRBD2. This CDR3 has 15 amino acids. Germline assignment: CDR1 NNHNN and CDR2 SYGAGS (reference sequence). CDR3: CASGARLGGPYEQYF. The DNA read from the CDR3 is TGTGCCAGCGGTGCCAGACTGGGGGGCCCATAT.

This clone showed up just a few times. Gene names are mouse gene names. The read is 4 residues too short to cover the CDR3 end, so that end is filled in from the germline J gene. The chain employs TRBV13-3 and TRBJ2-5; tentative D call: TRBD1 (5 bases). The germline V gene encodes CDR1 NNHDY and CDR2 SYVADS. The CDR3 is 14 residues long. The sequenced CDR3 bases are TGTGCCAGCAGTGATAGGGCCAGGGAGGAC. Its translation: CASSDRARED. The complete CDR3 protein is CASSDRAREDTQYF. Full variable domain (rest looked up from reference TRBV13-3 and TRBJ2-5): EAAVTQSPRSKVAVTGGKVTLSCHQTNNHDYMYWYRQDTGHGLRLIHYSYVADSTEKGDIPDGYKASRPSQENFSLILELASLSQTAVYFCASSDRAREDTQYFGPGTRLLVL.

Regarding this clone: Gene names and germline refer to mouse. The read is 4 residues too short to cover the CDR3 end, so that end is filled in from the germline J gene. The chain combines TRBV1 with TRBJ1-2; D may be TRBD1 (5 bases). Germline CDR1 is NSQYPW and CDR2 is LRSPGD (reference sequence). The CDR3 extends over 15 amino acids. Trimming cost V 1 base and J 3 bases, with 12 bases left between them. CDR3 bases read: TGCACCTGCAGTGCAGGGACAAAGGGGCACTCC. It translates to CTCSAGTKGHS. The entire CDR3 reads CTCSAGTKGHSDYTF.

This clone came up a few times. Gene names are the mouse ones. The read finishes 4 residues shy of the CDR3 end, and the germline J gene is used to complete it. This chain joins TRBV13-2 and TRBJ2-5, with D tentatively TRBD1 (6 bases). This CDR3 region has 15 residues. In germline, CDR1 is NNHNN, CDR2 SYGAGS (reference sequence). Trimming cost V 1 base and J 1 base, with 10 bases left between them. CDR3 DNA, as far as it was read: TGTGCCAGCGGTGATCGGACAGCATACCAAGAC. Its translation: CASGDRTAYQD. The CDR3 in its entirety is CASGDRTAYQDTQYF.

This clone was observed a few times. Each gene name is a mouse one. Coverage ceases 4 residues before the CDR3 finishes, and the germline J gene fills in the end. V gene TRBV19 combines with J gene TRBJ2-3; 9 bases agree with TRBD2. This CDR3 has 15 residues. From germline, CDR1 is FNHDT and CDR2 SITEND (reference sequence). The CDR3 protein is CASSITGGIGETLYF. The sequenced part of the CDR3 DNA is TGTGCCAGCAGTATTACTGGGGGGATTGGAGAA.

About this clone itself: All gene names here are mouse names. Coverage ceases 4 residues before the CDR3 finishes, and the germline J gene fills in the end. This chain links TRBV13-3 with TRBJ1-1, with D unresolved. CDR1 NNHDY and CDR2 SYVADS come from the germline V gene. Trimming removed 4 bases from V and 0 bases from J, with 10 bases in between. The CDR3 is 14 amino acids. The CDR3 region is CASSPTIANTEVFF. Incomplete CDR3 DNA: TGTGCCAGCAGTCCGACAATTGCAAACACA.

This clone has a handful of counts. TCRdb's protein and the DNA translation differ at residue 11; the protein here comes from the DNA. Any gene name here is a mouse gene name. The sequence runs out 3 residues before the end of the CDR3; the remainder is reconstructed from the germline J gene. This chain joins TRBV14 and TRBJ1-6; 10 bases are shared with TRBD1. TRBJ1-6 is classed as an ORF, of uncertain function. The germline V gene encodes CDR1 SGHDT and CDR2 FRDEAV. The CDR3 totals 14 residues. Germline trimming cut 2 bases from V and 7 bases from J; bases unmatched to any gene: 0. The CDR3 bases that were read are TGTGCCAGCAGTTTGGGACAGGGGAATTCGCCC. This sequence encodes CASSLGQGNSP. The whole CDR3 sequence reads CASSLGQGNSPLYF.

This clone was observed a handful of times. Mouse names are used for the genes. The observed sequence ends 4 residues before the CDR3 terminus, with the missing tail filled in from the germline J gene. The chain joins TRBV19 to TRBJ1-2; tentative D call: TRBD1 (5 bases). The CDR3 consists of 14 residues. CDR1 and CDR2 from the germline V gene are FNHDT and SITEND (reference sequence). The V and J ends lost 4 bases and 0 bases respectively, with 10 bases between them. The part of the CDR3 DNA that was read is TGTGCCAGCAGTCTGACAGTTGCAAACTCC. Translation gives CASSLTVANS. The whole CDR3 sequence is CASSLTVANSDYTF.

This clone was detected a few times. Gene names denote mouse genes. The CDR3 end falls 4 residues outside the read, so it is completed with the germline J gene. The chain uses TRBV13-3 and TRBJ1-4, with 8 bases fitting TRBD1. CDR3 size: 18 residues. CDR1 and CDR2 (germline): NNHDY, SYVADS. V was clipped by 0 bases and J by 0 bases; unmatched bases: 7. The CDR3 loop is CASSDAGRGPISNERLFF. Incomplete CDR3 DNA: TGTGCCAGCAGTGATGCGGGCAGGGGGCCTATTTCCAACGAA.

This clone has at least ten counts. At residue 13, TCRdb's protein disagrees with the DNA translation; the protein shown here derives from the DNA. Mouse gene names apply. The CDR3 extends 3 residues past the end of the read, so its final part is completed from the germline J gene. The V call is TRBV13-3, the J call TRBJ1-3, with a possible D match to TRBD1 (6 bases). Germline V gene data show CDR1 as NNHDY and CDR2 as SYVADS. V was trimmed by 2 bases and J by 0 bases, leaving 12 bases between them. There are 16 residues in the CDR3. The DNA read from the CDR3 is TGTGCCAGCAGTGACCACAGGGTGGATTCTGGAAATACG. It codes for CASSDHRVDSGNT. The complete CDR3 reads CASSDHRVDSGNTLYF.

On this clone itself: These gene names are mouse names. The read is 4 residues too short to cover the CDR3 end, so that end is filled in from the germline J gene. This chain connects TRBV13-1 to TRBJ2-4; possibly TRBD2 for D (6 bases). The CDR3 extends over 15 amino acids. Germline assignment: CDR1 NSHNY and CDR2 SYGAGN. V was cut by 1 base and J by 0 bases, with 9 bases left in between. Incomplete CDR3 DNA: TGTGCCAGCAGTGATACTGGGTCTAGTCAAAAC. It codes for CASSDTGSSQN. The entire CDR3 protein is CASSDTGSSQNTLYF.

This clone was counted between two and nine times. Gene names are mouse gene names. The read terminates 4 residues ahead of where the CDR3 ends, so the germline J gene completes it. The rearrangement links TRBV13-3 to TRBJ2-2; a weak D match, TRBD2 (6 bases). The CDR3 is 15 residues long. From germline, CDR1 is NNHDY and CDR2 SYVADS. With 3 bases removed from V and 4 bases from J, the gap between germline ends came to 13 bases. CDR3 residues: CASSAGGRSTGQLYF. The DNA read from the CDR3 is TGTGCCAGCAGTGCGGGGGGACGGAGCACCGGG.

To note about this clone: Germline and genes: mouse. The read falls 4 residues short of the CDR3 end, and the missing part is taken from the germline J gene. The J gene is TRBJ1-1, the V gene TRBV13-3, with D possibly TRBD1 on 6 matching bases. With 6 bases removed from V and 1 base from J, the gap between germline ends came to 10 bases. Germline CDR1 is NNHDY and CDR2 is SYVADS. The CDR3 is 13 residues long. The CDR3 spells CASMRGGNTEVFF. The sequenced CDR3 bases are TGTGCCAGCATGAGGGGGGGAAACACA.

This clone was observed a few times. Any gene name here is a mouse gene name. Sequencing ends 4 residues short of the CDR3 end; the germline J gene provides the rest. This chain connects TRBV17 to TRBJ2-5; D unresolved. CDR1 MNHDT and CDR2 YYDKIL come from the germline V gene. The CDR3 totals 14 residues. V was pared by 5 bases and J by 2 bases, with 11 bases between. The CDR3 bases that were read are TGTGCTAGCAGTCGACAAAAAATCCAAGAC. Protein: CASSRQKIQD. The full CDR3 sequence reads CASSRQKIQDTQYF.

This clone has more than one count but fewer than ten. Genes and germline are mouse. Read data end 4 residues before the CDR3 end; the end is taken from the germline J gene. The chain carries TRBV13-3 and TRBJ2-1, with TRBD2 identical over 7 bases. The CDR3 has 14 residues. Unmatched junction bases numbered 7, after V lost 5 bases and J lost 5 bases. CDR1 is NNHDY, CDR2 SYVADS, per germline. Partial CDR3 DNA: TGTGCCAGCAGGGTCCGGGGGGGGAATGCT. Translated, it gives CASRVRGGNA. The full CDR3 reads CASRVRGGNAEQFF.

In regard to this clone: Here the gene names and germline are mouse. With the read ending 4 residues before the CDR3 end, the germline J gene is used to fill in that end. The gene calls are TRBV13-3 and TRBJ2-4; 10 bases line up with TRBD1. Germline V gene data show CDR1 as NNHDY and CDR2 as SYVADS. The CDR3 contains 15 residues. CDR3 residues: CASSDGDRGGNTLYF. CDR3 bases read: TGTGCCAGCAGTGATGGGGACAGGGGAGGAAAC.

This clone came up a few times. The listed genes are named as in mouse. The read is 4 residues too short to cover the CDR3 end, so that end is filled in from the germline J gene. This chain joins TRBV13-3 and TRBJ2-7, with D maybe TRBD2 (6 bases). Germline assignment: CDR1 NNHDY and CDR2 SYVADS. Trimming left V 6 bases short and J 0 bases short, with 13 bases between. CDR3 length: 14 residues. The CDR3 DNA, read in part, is TGTGCCAGCACCCACCTGGGGAGCTCCTAT. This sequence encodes CASTHLGSSY. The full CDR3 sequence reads CASTHLGSSYEQYF.

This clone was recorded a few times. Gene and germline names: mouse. CDR3 DNA, as far as it was read: TGTGCCTGGACAGGGACAGGGGTTTCCAACGAA. It codes for CAWTGTGVSNE. The full CDR3 sequence reads CAWTGTGVSNERLFF. This rearrangement joins TRBV31 to TRBJ1-4, with 10 bases fitting TRBD1. The DNA ends 4 residues before the CDR3 does, and the rest of the CDR3 is filled in from the germline J gene. This CDR3 is built from 15 residues. Looked up from germline, CDR1 is GKSSPN and CDR2 is SITVG. V shed 4 bases and J 0 bases; nucleotides not matched to a gene: 2.

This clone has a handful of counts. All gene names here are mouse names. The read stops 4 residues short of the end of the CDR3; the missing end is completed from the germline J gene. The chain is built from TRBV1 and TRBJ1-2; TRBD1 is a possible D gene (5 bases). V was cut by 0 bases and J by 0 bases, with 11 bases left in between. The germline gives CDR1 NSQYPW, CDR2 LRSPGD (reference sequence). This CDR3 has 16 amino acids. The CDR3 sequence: CTCSADPGHTNSDYTF. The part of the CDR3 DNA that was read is TGCACCTGCAGTGCAGATCCAGGACACACAAACTCC.

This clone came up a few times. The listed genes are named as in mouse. The DNA read from the CDR3 is TGCACCTGCAGTGCTGACAGGGGTTCCTAT. Translation gives CTCSADRGSY. The CDR3 reads in full as CTCSADRGSYEQYF. The chain joins TRBV1 to TRBJ2-7; TRBD1 agrees at 8 bases. Sequencing ends 4 residues short of the CDR3 end; the germline J gene provides the rest. CDR3 length: 14 amino acids. Germline lookup yields CDR1 NSQYPW and CDR2 LRSPGD (reference sequence). Trimming took 3 bases from V and 1 from J; bases not matched to a gene: 2.

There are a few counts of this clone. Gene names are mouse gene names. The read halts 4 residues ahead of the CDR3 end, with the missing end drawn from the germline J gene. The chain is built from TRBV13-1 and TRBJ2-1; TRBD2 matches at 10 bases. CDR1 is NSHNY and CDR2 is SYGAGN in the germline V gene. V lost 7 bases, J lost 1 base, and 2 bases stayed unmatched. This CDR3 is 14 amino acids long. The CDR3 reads CASRDWGNYAEQFF. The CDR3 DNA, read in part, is TGTGCCAGCCGGGACTGGGGAAACTATGCT.

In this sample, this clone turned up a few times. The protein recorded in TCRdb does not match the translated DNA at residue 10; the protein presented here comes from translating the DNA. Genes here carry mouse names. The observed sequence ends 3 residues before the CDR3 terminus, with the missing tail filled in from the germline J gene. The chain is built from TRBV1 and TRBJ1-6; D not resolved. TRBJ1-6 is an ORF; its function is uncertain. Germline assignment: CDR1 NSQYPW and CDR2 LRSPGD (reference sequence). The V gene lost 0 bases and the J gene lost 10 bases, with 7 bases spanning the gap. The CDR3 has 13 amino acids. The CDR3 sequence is CTCSAEGSSPLYF. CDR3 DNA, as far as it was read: TGCACCTGCAGTGCAGAGGGTAGCTCGCCC.

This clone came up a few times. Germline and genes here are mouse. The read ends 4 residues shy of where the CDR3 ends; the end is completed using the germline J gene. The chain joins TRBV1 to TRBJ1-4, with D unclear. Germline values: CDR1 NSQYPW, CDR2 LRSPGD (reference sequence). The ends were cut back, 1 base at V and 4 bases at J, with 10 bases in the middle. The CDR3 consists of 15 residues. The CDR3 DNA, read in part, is TGCACCTGCAGTGCAGGGAGAGGACTCAACGAA. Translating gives CTCSAGRGLNE. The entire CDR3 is CTCSAGRGLNERLFF.

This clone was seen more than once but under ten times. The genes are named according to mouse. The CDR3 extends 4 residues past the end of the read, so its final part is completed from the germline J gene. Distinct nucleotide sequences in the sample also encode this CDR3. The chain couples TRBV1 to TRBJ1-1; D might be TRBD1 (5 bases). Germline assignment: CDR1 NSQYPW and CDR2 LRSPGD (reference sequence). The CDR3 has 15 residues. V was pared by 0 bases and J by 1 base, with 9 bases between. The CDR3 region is CTCSADPQGNTEVFF. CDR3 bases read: TGCACCTGCAGTGCAGATCCGCAGGGGAACACA.

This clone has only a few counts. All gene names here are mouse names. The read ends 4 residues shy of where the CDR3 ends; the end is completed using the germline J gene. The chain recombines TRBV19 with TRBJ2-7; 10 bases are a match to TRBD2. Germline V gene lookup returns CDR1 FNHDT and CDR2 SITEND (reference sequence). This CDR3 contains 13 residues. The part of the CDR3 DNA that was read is TGTGCCAGCAGCGGGACTGGGGTTTAT. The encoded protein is CASSGTGVY. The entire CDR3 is CASSGTGVYEQYF.

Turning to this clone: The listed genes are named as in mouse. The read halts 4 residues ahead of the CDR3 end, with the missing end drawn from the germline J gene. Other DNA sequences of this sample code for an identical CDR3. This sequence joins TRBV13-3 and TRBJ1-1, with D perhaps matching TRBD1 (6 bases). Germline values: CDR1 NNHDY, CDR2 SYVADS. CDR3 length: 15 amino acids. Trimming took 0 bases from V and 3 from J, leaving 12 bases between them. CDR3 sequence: CASSDAGEGDTEVFF. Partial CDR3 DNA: TGTGCCAGCAGTGATGCAGGGGAGGGGGACACA.